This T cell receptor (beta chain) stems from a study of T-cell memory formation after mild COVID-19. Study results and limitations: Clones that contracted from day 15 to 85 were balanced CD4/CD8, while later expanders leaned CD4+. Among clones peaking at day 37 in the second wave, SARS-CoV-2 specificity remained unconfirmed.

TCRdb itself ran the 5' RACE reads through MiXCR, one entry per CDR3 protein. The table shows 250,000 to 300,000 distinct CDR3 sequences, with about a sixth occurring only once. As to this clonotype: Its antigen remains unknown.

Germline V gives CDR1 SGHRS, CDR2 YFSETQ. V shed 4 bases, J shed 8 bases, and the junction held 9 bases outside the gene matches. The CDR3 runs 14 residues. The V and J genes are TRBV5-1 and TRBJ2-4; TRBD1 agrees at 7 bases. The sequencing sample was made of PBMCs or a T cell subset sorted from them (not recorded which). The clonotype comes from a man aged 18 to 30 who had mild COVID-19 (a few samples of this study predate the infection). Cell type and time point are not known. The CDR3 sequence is CASSIDRAGDIQYF. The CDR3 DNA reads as TGCGCCAGCAGCATCGACAGGGCTGGGGACATTCAGTACTTC.